These 2 T cell receptor beta chains originate from one sample sequenced in a study of cytomegalovirus exposure and HLA in healthy donors. The table came from immunoSEQ multiplex PCR; TCRdb's copy has only in-frame clones and leaves some out. Altogether roughly 180,000 clones are present, 75% to 90% being singletons, with the ten largest covering approximately 7%. Sample: PBMCs. The receptors come from a young man in good health and CMV-seropositive.

The V gene is TRBV28, the J gene TRBJ2-1; the match to TRBD2 covers 9 bases. The junction had 7 bases not matched to a gene; V was cut back by 6 bases and J by 1 base. The CDR3 runs to 16 residues. CDR1 and CDR2 from the germline V gene are MDHEN and SYDVKM. Here the CDR3 DNA reads TGTGCCAGCAGGGATAGCGGGGGAAAATCCTACAATGAGCAGTTCTTC. This translates into CASRDSGGKSYNEQFF.

A few counts support this clone. V and J are TRBV9 and TRBJ1-2, with TRBD1 matching 8 bases. This CDR3 has 14 residues. V was pared by 3 bases and J by 4 bases, with 5 bases of the junction left unmatched. In germline, CDR1 is SGDLS, CDR2 YYNGEE. DNA of the CDR3: TGTGCCAGCAGCGGATGGGACAGGACCTATGGCTACACCTTC. Translating gives CASSGWDRTYGYTF.